The rows below give T cell receptor beta chains drawn from one sample of a study of T cells expressing NK-cell markers. Reprocessing the 5' RACE reads, TCRdb reports a single entry for every CDR3 protein and omits DNA. In all, the sample yields a few hundred thousand distinct CDR3 sequences. Sequenced sample: blood T cells: a sorted CD56 or NKG2C T cell subset, CD4+ or CD8+ T cells, or bulk PBMC T cells (not recorded which). The origin of the receptors is a woman in her fifties or sixties in good health. Both conserved end residues are part of each CDR3.

V gene: TRBV9; J gene: TRBJ1-4; CDR3 protein: CASSVGGPGDEKLFF
V gene: TRBV29-1; J gene: TRBJ2-1; CDR3 protein: CSTRQGRDNEQFF
V gene: TRBV3-1; J gene: TRBJ1-1; CDR3 protein: CASSPTLTGGFGGAFF
V gene: TRBV6-6; J gene: TRBJ2-5; CDR3 protein: CASSWTVQETQYF
V gene: TRBV10-2; J gene: TRBJ2-1; CDR3 protein: CASRVGSTRNEQFF
V gene: TRBV6-2/TRBV6-3; J gene: TRBJ2-3; CDR3 protein: CASSPLPPGVAGGDTQYF
V gene: TRBV11-2; J gene: TRBJ2-1; CDR3 protein: CASSLVGRTSGNNEQFF
V gene: TRBV5-1; J gene: TRBJ2-1; CDR3 protein: CASSLGSSYNEQFF
V gene: TRBV20-1; J gene: TRBJ2-4; CDR3 protein: CSAGRTSKIQYF
V gene: TRBV5-1; J gene: TRBJ2-1; CDR3 protein: CASTAGAYNEQFF
V gene: TRBV29-1; J gene: TRBJ2-2; CDR3 protein: CSVWTNPTPGELFF
V gene: TRBV24-1; J gene: TRBJ2-3; CDR3 protein: CATSDPGLDEDTQYF
V gene: TRBV7-9; J gene: TRBJ2-2; CDR3 protein: CASSLTASNTGELFF
V gene: TRBV25-1; J gene: TRBJ2-2; CDR3 protein: CASSEFRQTNTGELFF
V gene: TRBV11-1; J gene: TRBJ1-1; CDR3 protein: CASARTGGEAFF
V gene: TRBV28; J gene: TRBJ1-1; CDR3 protein: CASLPGRNTEAFF
V gene: TRBV9; J gene: TRBJ2-3; CDR3 protein: CASSGTSGGAYTDTQYF
V gene: TRBV20-1; J gene: TRBJ2-4; CDR3 protein: CSARVPGLAEGIQYF
V gene: TRBV29-1; J gene: TRBJ2-1; CDR3 protein: CSVEGTSGFLYNEQFF
V gene: TRBV12-5; J gene: TRBJ2-7; CDR3 protein: CASGFHGRYEQYF
V gene: TRBV29-1; J gene: TRBJ1-1; CDR3 protein: CSGQQGRDTEAFF
V gene: TRBV12-3/TRBV12-4; J gene: TRBJ2-3; CDR3 protein: CASSLGLGLELGDTQYF
V gene: TRBV20-1; J gene: TRBJ2-1; CDR3 protein: CSARDPGLAGGPPFF
V gene: TRBV24-1; J gene: TRBJ2-2; CDR3 protein: CATSDWGKNTGELFF
V gene: TRBV5-4; J gene: TRBJ2-1; CDR3 protein: CASTGRDRVGNEQFF
V gene: TRBV7-2; J gene: TRBJ2-1; CDR3 protein: CASSLKGASEQFF
V gene: TRBV2; J gene: TRBJ2-2; CDR3 protein: CASSEGRELFF
V gene: TRBV6-2/TRBV6-3; J gene: TRBJ2-1; CDR3 protein: CASSYGGLGNNEQFF
V gene: TRBV20-1; J gene: TRBJ2-7; CDR3 protein: CSARGRGLYEQYF
V gene: TRBV14; J gene: TRBJ1-1; CDR3 protein: CASSQGTAPPKTFF
V gene: TRBV29-1; J gene: TRBJ2-2; CDR3 protein: CSVDGTTKVPGELFF
V gene: TRBV11-2; J gene: TRBJ2-1; CDR3 protein: CASFKSGKVVRNEQFF
V gene: TRBV24-1; J gene: TRBJ2-1; CDR3 protein: CATSDLAGGGYNEQFF
V gene: TRBV7-9; J gene: TRBJ2-4; CDR3 protein: CASSLSWRGAKNIQYF
V gene: TRBV27; J gene: TRBJ1-5; CDR3 protein: CASSQRRSNQPQHF
V gene: TRBV6-5; J gene: TRBJ2-2; CDR3 protein: CASSKTGTGELFF
V gene: TRBV10-2; J gene: TRBJ2-1; CDR3 protein: CASSEVQGLSYNEQFF
V gene: TRBV10-3; J gene: TRBJ2-3; CDR3 protein: CAIKGAFSTDTQYF
V gene: TRBV6-6; J gene: TRBJ2-3; CDR3 protein: CASSPQLATSTDTQYF
V gene: TRBV29-1; J gene: TRBJ1-2; CDR3 protein: CSVEGGGRSYGYTF
V gene: TRBV5-1; J gene: TRBJ2-3; CDR3 protein: CASSLEGTSGPNTDTQYF
V gene: TRBV29-1; J gene: TRBJ1-3; CDR3 protein: CSVEPLQGSGNTIYF
V gene: TRBV11-3; J gene: TRBJ2-2; CDR3 protein: CASSLALVLLGTRAPGELFF
V gene: TRBV24-1; J gene: TRBJ2-5; CDR3 protein: CATSDLQGPETQYF
V gene: TRBV5-5; J gene: TRBJ2-4; CDR3 protein: CASSFGQGKNIQYF
V gene: TRBV15; J gene: TRBJ1-3; CDR3 protein: CATGQAPRNTIYF
V gene: TRBV6-1; J gene: TRBJ1-1; CDR3 protein: CASSSGSGGTEAFF
V gene: TRBV5-1; J gene: TRBJ2-7; CDR3 protein: CASSSRQFSEQYF
V gene: TRBV29-1; J gene: TRBJ1-2; CDR3 protein: CSGRTGAGYTF
V gene: TRBV2; J gene: TRBJ2-3; CDR3 protein: CASSQGVDTQYF